Below are 17 T cell receptor beta chains sequenced from a single sample in a study of post-analysis software for immune sequencing data. Findings of the study overall: Higher frequency in patients than in controls was seen for 5 or 6 TRBV segments, with TRBV5-6, TRBV5-1 and TRBV20-1 among them.

Prepared libraries of TCR beta cDNA carried unique molecular identifiers. TCRdb used MiXCR to reprocess the PCR reads, holding one entry per CDR3 protein. The sample records 400,000 to 500,000 distinct CDR3 sequences, less than 40% being singletons. Antigens of these TCRs are unknown. The sequenced sample was blood. These receptor sequences come from a girl aged 2 to 10 with multiple sclerosis.

About this clonotype: One base away lies a much larger clone, so this may be a sequencing read error. The chain has TRBV12-3 or TRBV12-4 and TRBJ2-3; D might be TRBD2 (5 bases). Trimming removed 5 bases at V and 1 base at J, with 7 bases between. CDR3 length: 13 amino acids. The CDR3 reads CASSTAGTDTQYF. The CDR3 coding sequence is TGTGCCAGCAGTACAGCGGGCACAGATACGCAGTATTTT.

This clonotype was observed a few times. The J gene is TRBJ2-1, the V gene TRBV4-2; 9 bases agree with TRBD2. After removal of 2 bases from V and 4 bases from J, the junction contained 9 bases not matched to a gene. This CDR3 contains 17 residues. Germline V lookup: CDR1 LGHNA, CDR2 YNFKEQ. CDR3 sequence (DNA): TGTGCCAGCAGCCAATCTTTATTGAGCGGGAGGTACAATGAGCAGTTCTTC. Residues: CASSQSLLSGRYNEQFF.

The chain employs TRBV29-1 and TRBJ1-2, with D hard to call. The germline V gene encodes CDR1 SQVTM and CDR2 ANQGSEA. The CDR3 is 11 amino acids. The V gene lost 6 bases and the J gene lost 7 bases, with 12 bases spanning the gap. The CDR3 DNA follows: TGCAGCGTCCCTGATGGTCTTGGCTACACCTTC. Translated, it gives CSVPDGLGYTF.

The chain links TRBV2 to TRBJ2-7; D perhaps matches TRBD1 (6 bases). Trimming removed 7 bases from V and 6 bases from J, with 25 bases in between. CDR3 length equals 16 residues. Germline V gene data show CDR1 as SNHLY and CDR2 as FYNNEI. The CDR3, as DNA: TGTGCCAGCAAAAGGCTAATTGAACAGGGAAGAGGCGAGCAGTACTTC. Amino acid sequence: CASKRLIEQGRGEQYF.

J is TRBJ2-1 and V is TRBV20-1, with D possibly matching TRBD2 (6 bases). The CDR3 is 14 residues long. Per the germline V gene, CDR1 is DFQATT and CDR2 is SNEGSKA (reference sequence). The V gene lost 5 bases and the J gene lost 3 bases, with 14 bases spanning the gap. The CDR3 region is CSAGGGAGYNEQFF. The DNA of the CDR3 is TGCAGTGCTGGGGGAGGTGCGGGCTACAATGAGCAGTTCTTC.

The genes are TRBV29-1 and TRBJ2-7, with D tentatively TRBD1 (6 bases). The CDR3 has 15 residues. Germline CDR1 reads SQVTM; CDR2 reads ANQGSEA. Trimming cost V 0 bases and J 2 bases, with 14 bases left between them. The CDR3, as DNA: TGCAGCGTTGAAGATCTTAACAGGGAAACCTACGAGCAGTACTTC. Its protein product is CSVEDLNRETYEQYF.

The V and J genes are TRBV7-3 and TRBJ2-1; TRBD2 matches at 11 bases. Germline V CDR1 and CDR2: SGHTA, FQGTGA. Trimming took 8 bases from V and 7 from J; bases not matched to a gene: 10. This CDR3 is built from 15 residues. The CDR3 loop reads CASGRGTSGGNEQFF. The CDR3 DNA sequence: TGTGCCAGCGGTAGGGGGACTAGCGGCGGGAATGAGCAGTTCTTC.

V is TRBV28 and J is TRBJ2-5; D may be TRBD1 (5 bases). Matching the DNA end better, TRBJ2-7 makes the J call doubtful. This CDR3 spans 20 amino acids. Per the germline V gene, CDR1 is MDHEN and CDR2 is SYDVKM. CDR3 in amino acids: CASSLSPLLLGILGAYEQYF. CDR3 in DNA: TGTGCCAGCAGTTTATCCCCCTTGCTGTTGGGAATCTTAGGGGCCTACGAGCAGTACTTC.

This chain connects TRBV29-1 to TRBJ1-1; no clear D gene. The V gene's germline CDR1 is SQVTM and CDR2 ANQGSEA. The CDR3 is 16 residues long. Trimming stripped 3 bases from V and 0 bases from J, with 17 bases between. The CDR3 protein is CSVEVARGSMNTEAFF. In DNA, the CDR3 is TGCAGCGTTGAGGTTGCGCGCGGGAGCATGAACACTGAAGCTTTCTTT.

This clonotype showed up just once. This sequence may be a read error, since a much larger clone differs from it by one base. J is TRBJ2-7 and V is TRBV29-1, with TRBD1 matching 7 bases. V lost 8 bases, J lost 7 bases, and 20 bases stayed unmatched. The germline CDR1 and CDR2 sequences are SQVTM and ANQGSEA. CDR3 length: 15 residues. The CDR3 DNA reads as TGCAGCATCCAGGGACAGCGATGGGAGCCTGAGGAGCAGTACTTC. As protein: CSIQGQRWEPEEQYF.

In its sample, this clonotype was seen a few times. The V and J genes are TRBV14 and TRBJ2-5; D might be TRBD1 (6 bases). Germline lookup yields CDR1 SGHDN and CDR2 FVKESK. The CDR3 consists of 16 residues. V lost 4 bases, J lost 3 bases, and 18 bases lay in between. For the CDR3, the DNA is TGTGCCAGCAGCCCAGGATTTTGGAGGACAGAAGAGACCCAGTACTTC. This encodes CASSPGFWRTEETQYF.

The sample holds a few counts of this clonotype. The rearrangement links TRBV6-6 to TRBJ1-4; no reliable D call. This CDR3 has 13 amino acids. The V end was cut by 6 bases, the J end by 3 bases, with 8 bases between. Looked up from germline, CDR1 is MNHNY and CDR2 is SVGAGI (reference sequence). DNA of the CDR3: TGTGCCAGCAGCAAGGACTCTAATGAAAAACTGTTTTTT. Protein product: CASSKDSNEKLFF.

The V gene is TRBV19, the J gene TRBJ2-7, with 11 bases aligning to TRBD2. In germline, CDR1 is LNHDA, CDR2 SQIVND (reference sequence). This CDR3 region has 15 residues. Trimming took 6 bases from V and 2 from J; bases not matched to a gene: 6. The CDR3 protein is CASSELAGAAYEQYF. The CDR3, as DNA: TGTGCCAGTAGCGAACTAGCGGGAGCGGCCTACGAGCAGTACTTC. Full variable domain (rest looked up from reference TRBV19 and TRBJ2-7): DGGITQSPKYLFRKEGQNVTLSCEQNLNHDAMYWYRQDPGQGLRLIYYSQIVNDFQKGDIAEGYSVSREKKESFPLTVTSAQKNPTAFYLCASSELAGAAYEQYFGPGTRLTVT.

The genes are TRBV6-4 and TRBJ2-1; D not certain. The germline CDR1 and CDR2 sequences are MRHNA and SNTAGT. V was trimmed by 2 bases and J by 7 bases, leaving 9 bases between them. This CDR3 comprises 13 residues. CDR3 nucleotides: TGTGCCAGCAGTGACGGGCTTGCGAATGAGCAGTTCTTC. Its protein product is CASSDGLANEQFF.

The chain is built from TRBV28 and TRBJ2-7; 8 bases fit TRBD1. CDR1 and CDR2 from the germline V gene are MDHEN and SYDVKM. Germline trimming cut 3 bases from V and 0 bases from J; bases unmatched to any gene: 13. The CDR3 is made up of 18 amino acids. This CDR3 reads CASSFNRGVVRSSYEQYF. The CDR3 DNA is TGTGCCAGCAGTTTCAACAGGGGGGTCGTGCGCAGCTCCTACGAGCAGTACTTC.

This clonotype was seen a handful of times. The CDR3 bases are TGCGCCAGCAGCCAGAGCGGCAGCTCCTACAATGAGCAGTTCTTC. Amino acid sequence: CASSQSGSSYNEQFF. The rearrangement uses TRBV4-1 and TRBJ2-1; possibly TRBD2 for D (5 bases). CDR3 length: 15 residues. Germline CDR1 reads MGHRA; CDR2 reads YSYEKL. The ends were cut back, 3 bases at V and 0 bases at J, with 9 bases in the middle.

The chain recombines TRBV12-3 or TRBV12-4 with TRBJ2-5; weak D call: TRBD1 (5 bases). There are 15 residues in the CDR3. V lost 2 bases and J lost 1, with 11 bases in between. The DNA of the CDR3 is TGTGCCAGCAGTTTAAGGGGCCCGGCCCAAGAGACCCAGTACTTC. Translation: CASSLRGPAQETQYF.